Listed here is a single T cell receptor (beta chain). These data come from a study of blood T cell repertoires in COVID-19. The CDR3 loop spans 14 amino acids. In germline, CDR1 is MDHEN, CDR2 SYDVKM. V was pared by 7 bases and J by 5 bases, with 9 bases of the junction left unmatched. The assay was immunoSEQ multiplex PCR, and TCRdb's table has in-frame clones only and misses some. There are roughly 110,000 clones in the sample; approximately 90% occur only once, and around 1.3% lies in the top ten. The chain is built from TRBV28 and TRBJ1-1; 8 bases are a match to TRBD1. The sequence was collected from a woman aged 25 to 39 with acute or convalescent COVID-19. The source material was peripheral blood. The CDR3, as DNA: TGTGCCAGCACTCGCAGGGGGCTAAGTACTGAAGCTTTCTTT. Translated: CASTRRGLSTEAFF.